This TCR beta chain appears in the sequencing data of a study of blood T cell repertoires in COVID-19. Study-level information: Samples taken during acute and convalescent COVID-19 were collected in the United States, Italy and Spain.

From germline, CDR1 is SGHRS and CDR2 YFSETQ. Trimming took 0 bases from V and 15 from J, leaving 13 bases between them. The CDR3 contains 12 residues. In the source study's methods: Reference gene primer amplification yielded estimated nucleated cell counts. Generated by immunoSEQ multiplex PCR, the TCRdb table keeps only in-frame clones and is missing some. V and J calls and clone size are those listed in that table; D and trimming were worked out from the DNA. Among over 200,000 clones listed, roughly 90% were seen once. The TCR was taken from a man aged 60 to 75 who had recovered from COVID-19. The V call is TRBV5-1, the J call TRBJ2-1, with D possibly TRBD1 on 6 matching bases. The specimen sequenced was peripheral blood. This CDR3 reads CASSLGGDIGFF. The DNA for the CDR3 is TGCGCCAGCAGCTTGGGTGGGGACATTGGGTTCTTC.